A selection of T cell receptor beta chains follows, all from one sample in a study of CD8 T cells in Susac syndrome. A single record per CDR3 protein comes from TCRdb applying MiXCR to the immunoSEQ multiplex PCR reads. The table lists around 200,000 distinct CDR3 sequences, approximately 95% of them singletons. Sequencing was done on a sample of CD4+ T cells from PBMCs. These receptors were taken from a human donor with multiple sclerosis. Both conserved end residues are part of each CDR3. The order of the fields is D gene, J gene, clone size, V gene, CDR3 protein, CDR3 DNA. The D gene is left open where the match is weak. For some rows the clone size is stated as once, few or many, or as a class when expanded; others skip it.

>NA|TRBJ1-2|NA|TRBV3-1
CASSQGQSFGYTF
TGTGCCAGCAGCCAAGGACAGTCATTTGGCTACACCTTC
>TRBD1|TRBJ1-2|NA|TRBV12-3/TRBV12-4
CASRFRDRDTGYTF
TGTGCCAGCAGATTCCGGGACAGGGATACGGGCTACACCTTC
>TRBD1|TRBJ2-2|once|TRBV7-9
CASSFRTRDRVITGELFF
TGTGCCAGCAGCTTTCGGACGCGGGACAGGGTAATCACCGGGGAGCTGTTTTTT
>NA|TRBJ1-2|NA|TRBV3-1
CASSSPGTSLYTF
TGTGCCAGCAGCTCCCCGGGTACGTCCCTCTACACCTTC
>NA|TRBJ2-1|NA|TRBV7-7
CASSLSSNNEQFF
TGTGCTAGCAGCCTCTCCTCAAACAATGAGCAGTTCTTC
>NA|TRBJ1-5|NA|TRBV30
CAWSTLNGGQPQHF
TGTGCCTGGAGTACCCTAAACGGGGGTCAGCCCCAGCATTTT
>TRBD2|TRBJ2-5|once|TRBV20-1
CSADGGGGQQETQYF
TGCAGTGCTGATGGGGGCGGGGGGCAACAAGAGACCCAGTACTTC
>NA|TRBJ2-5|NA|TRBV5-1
CASSPGDSETQYF
TGCGCCAGCAGCCCGGGGGATTCGGAGACCCAGTACTTC
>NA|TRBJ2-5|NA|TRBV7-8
CASSAKGGAETQYF
TGTGCCAGCAGCGCCAAGGGGGGGGCTGAGACCCAGTACTTC
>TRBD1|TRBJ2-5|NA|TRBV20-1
CSASRGLQETQYF
TGCAGTGCTAGTAGGGGGCTACAAGAGACCCAGTACTTC
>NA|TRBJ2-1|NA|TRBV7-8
CASSFGRSSYNEQFF
TGTGCCAGCAGCTTCGGTAGGAGCTCCTACAATGAGCAGTTCTTC
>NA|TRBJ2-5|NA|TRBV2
CASSDWTLETQYF
TGTGCCAGCAGTGATTGGACCTTGGAGACCCAGTACTTC
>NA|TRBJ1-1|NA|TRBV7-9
CASSVPMERGTEAFF
TGTGCCAGCAGCGTCCCCATGGAACGGGGCACTGAAGCTTTCTTT
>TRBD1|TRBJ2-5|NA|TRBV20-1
CSAPTGSETQYF
TGCAGTGCCCCGACAGGGTCCGAGACCCAGTACTTC
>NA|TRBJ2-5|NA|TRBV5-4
CASSLEIQETQYF
TGTGCCAGCAGCTTGGAGATCCAAGAGACCCAGTACTTC
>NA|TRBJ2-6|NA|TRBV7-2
CASSLGTPRSGANVLTF
TGTGCCAGCAGCTTAGGGACTCCGCGCTCTGGGGCCAACGTCCTGACTTTC
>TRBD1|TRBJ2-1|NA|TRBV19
CASRRAGTGTNEQFF
TGTGCTTCTAGAAGGGCCGGGACAGGGACAAATGAGCAGTTCTTC
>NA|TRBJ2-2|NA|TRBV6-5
CASSYTNTGELFF
TGTGCCAGCAGTTACACAAACACCGGGGAGCTGTTTTTT
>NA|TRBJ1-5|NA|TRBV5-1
CASSTGTQSNQPQHF
TGCGCCAGCAGCACCGGGACCCAAAGCAATCAGCCCCAGCATTTT
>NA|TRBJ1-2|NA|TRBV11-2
CASSLAGFGYTF
TGTGCCAGCAGCTTAGCGGGGTTCGGCTACACCTTC
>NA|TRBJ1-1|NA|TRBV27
CASRFGGARNPEAFF
TGTGCCAGCCGATTCGGGGGGGCCCGAAATCCTGAAGCTTTCTTT
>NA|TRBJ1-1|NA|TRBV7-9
CASSWTGTEAFF
TGTGCCAGCAGCTGGACGGGGACTGAAGCTTTCTTT
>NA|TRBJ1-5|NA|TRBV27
CASSMTATDQPQHF
TGTGCCAGCAGCATGACAGCTACGGATCAGCCCCAGCATTTT
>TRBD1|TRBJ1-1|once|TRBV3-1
CASSPLGQSNTEAFF
TGTGCCAGCAGCCCCCTGGGACAGTCTAACACTGAAGCTTTCTTT
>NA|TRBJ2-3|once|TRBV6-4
CARPQSLTDTQYF
TGTGCCAGACCCCAGTCGCTCACAGATACGCAGTATTTT
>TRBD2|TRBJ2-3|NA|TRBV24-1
CATAGGATDTQYF
TGTGCCACAGCGGGGGGAGCCACAGATACGCAGTATTTT
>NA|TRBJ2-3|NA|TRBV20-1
CSAPFAGYTDTQYF
TGCAGTGCTCCATTCGCCGGGTACACAGATACGCAGTATTTT
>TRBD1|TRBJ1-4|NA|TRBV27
CASSLWSGGDEKLFF
TGTGCCAGCAGTTTATGGTCAGGGGGCGATGAAAAACTGTTTTTT
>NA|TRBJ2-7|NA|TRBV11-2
CASSLVFGGFGEQYF
TGTGCCAGCAGCTTAGTCTTCGGAGGTTTCGGCGAGCAGTACTTC
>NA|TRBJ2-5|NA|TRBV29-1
CSISAGAQETQYF
TGCAGCATTTCGGCGGGGGCCCAAGAGACCCAGTACTTC
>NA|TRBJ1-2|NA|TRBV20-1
CSAESKEGNGYTF
TGCAGTGCGGAATCAAAGGAGGGGAATGGCTACACCTTC
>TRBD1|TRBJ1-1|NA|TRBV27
CASSWGGQPFTEAFF
TGTGCCAGCAGTTGGGGGGGACAGCCTTTCACTGAAGCTTTCTTT
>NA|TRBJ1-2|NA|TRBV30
CAWSQQGLAYGYTF
TGTGCCTGGAGTCAACAGGGACTGGCCTATGGCTACACCTTC
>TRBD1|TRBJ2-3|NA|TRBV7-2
CASSLGQAYTDTQYF
TGTGCCAGCAGCCTAGGACAGGCCTACACAGATACGCAGTATTTT
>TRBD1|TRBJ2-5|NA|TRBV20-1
CSASSYRGREETQYF
TGCAGTGCTAGTTCCTACAGGGGGCGCGAGGAGACCCAGTACTTC
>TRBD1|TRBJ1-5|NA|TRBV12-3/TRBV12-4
CASTSSGDRGSFTYQPQHF
TGTGCCAGCACATCCTCCGGGGACAGGGGGTCGTTCACTTATCAGCCCCAGCATTTT
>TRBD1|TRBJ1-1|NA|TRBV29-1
CSVGGKDFLGTEAFF
TGCAGCGTAGGGGGCAAGGACTTTTTAGGCACTGAAGCTTTCTTT
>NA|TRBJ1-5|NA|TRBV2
CASSENQDQPQHF
TGTGCCAGCAGTGAAAATCAGGACCAGCCCCAGCATTTT
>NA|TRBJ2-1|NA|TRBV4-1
CASSQPLRGSNYNEQFF
TGCGCCAGCAGCCAACCTTTAAGGGGGTCCAACTACAATGAGCAGTTCTTC
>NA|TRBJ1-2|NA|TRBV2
CASRDDSDGYTF
TGTGCCAGCAGGGACGACAGTGATGGCTACACCTTC
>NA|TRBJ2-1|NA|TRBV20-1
CSASNNEQFF
TGCAGTGCTAGTAACAATGAGCAGTTCTTC
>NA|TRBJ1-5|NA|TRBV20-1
CSASAPPETDNQPQHF
TGCAGTGCCTCCGCGCCCCCCGAGACCGACAATCAGCCCCAGCATTTT
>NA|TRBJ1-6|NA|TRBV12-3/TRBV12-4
CASSPIGGWISPLHF
TGTGCCAGCAGTCCCATCGGCGGGTGGATCTCACCCCTCCACTTT
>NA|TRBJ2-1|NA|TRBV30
CAWTPGYNEQFF
TGTGCCTGGACCCCGGGGTACAATGAGCAGTTCTTC
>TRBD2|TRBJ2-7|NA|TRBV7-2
CASSGKSGGASYEQYF
TGTGCCAGCAGCGGGAAGAGCGGGGGGGCATCCTACGAGCAGTACTTC
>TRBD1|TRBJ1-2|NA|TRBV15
CATSREWGTGSVGYTF
TGTGCCACCAGCAGAGAGTGGGGGACAGGGAGCGTTGGCTACACCTTC